A few counts support the clone carrying this TCR beta chain. What it binds is unknown. The data originate from a study of cytomegalovirus exposure and HLA in healthy donors. The PCR ran on 60 Vbeta and 13 Jbeta primers. Produced via immunoSEQ multiplex PCR; TCRdb's table is partial and in-frame only. The top ten clones hold roughly 6.1% of a sample with 100,000 to 120,000 clones, 83% of them seen once. General observations from the study: In an earlier analysis, most TCR beta V segments were productive about 87% or about 30% of the time.

Source material: PBMCs. This TCR was sampled from a man aged 18-30 years in good health and CMV-seronegative.

The CDR3 loop is CASTPTGNYGYTF. The CDR3 DNA sequence: TGTGCCAGCACCCCGACGGGGAATTATGGCTACACCTTC. The rearrangement links TRBV6-5 to TRBJ1-2; D call uncertain. Trimming removed 7 bases from V and 5 bases from J, with 14 bases in between. This CDR3 contains 13 residues. Germline-derived CDR1 and CDR2 are MNHEY and SVGAGI.